The rows below give T cell receptor beta chains drawn from one sample of a study of beta chain features in type 1 diabetes. Repertoires were generated with immunoSEQ multiplex PCR, while TCRdb's copy carries only in-frame clones and drops some. The repertoire has roughly 730,000 clones, 10% to 15% of them found once; the top ten carry roughly 0.022%. Sequences were obtained from naive CD4+ T cells from blood. The source of these receptors is a young man with type 1 diabetes. The CDR3 runs from the conserved cysteine through the conserved F or W.

v_call cdr3_aa
TRBV4-1 CASSQGQGGASEQYF
TRBV18 CASSQTDSIGNQPQHF
TRBV7-9 CASSRTSGENTGELFF
TRBV5-1 CASSFAGTGTTGELFF
TRBV30 CAWSGWGDTTEAFF
TRBV30 CAWSGDRVWGYTF
TRBV28 CASTTPIGTPNEQYF
TRBV28 CASRGSPGYEQYF
TRBV10-3 CAISDLAGRNNEQFF
TRBV12-5 CASALAPGRDQETQYF
TRBV5-7 CASSLEGQGAKNEQFF
TRBV4-2 CASSQDLGTHYGYTF
TRBV18 CASSPPATNEKLFF
TRBV9 CASSTSAGSYNEQFF
TRBV7-9 CASSLTGPNGYTF
TRBV9 CASSVGLFDAHEQYF
TRBV7-9 CASSLGLAGTYNEQFF
TRBV29-1 CSVDGQGDFMNTEAFF
TRBV6-5 CASSYSSGLADYEQYF
TRBV10-3 CAISESYRADIQYF
TRBV7-8 CASSFLSTGRGEQYF
TRBV29-1 CSVASGVLYNEQFF
TRBV7-2 CASSLAHPLWAGEETQYF
TRBV29-1 CSVEEERAGANVLTF